What follows describes a single TCR beta chain. The antigen remains unidentified. Both 60 Vbeta primers and 13 Jbeta primers went into the PCR. The method was immunoSEQ multiplex PCR; TCRdb's version includes in-frame clones alone and lacks a portion of them. The sample includes 250,000 to 350,000 clones, 80% to 90% of them seen just once. This sample was taken from a study of cytomegalovirus exposure and HLA in healthy donors. Whole-study findings and limits: Analyzed later, association rates of TCRs varied across HLA loci, with DRB1 most and HLA-C fewest.

The material sequenced was PBMCs. The TCR comes from a man aged 35-49 years in good health and CMV-seropositive.

The CDR3 DNA sequence: TGTGCCAGCAGCTTCGACAGGGATGAAAAACTGTTTTTT. It translates to CASSFDRDEKLFF. The chain couples TRBV5-4 to TRBJ1-4; 7 nucleotides agree with TRBD1. The germline V gene encodes CDR1 SGHNT and CDR2 YYREEE (reference sequence). This CDR3 has 13 residues. V lost 2 bases to trimming and J lost 6 bases; unmatched junction nucleotides: 1.